This T cell receptor beta chain stems from a study of blood T cell repertoires in COVID-19. Overall study: Acute-phase and convalescent COVID-19 samples originated in the United States, Italy and Spain. T cells, B-cell-depleted T cells, or PBMCs supplied cDNA or gDNA.

Methods used by the authors: Researchers report that nucleated cell counts were estimated from reference gene primer amplification. Assay: immunoSEQ multiplex PCR; the TCRdb copy retains only in-frame clones and omits some. V and J calls and clone size are as listed in that table; D and trimming were resolved from the DNA. The sample lists some 120,000 clones, 85% to 90% occurring once. Trimming took 7 bases from V and 7 from J, leaving 22 bases between them. The CDR3 spans 15 residues. The germline CDR1 and CDR2 sequences are SGHRS and YFSETQ. The chain recombines TRBV5-1 with TRBJ2-3, with D perhaps TRBD2 (7 bases). The source of this sequence is a woman aged 45 to 65 with active or convalescent COVID-19. Sequences were obtained from peripheral blood. CDR3 nucleotides: TGCGCCAGCTACTGGGAGGGCCCAGGGGTAAATACGCAGTATTTT. The encoded protein is CASYWEGPGVNTQYF.